This T cell receptor (beta chain) was recovered during a study of T cell repertoires in cytomegalovirus infection. The overall study: Public TCR beta signatures marked donors with CMV infection and the matching HLA.

This clonotype was detected many times. TCRdb re-analysed the reads in MiXCR, keeping a single row per CDR3 protein. The data hold about 140,000 distinct CDR3 sequences, with approximately 5.9% observed a single time. Germline values: CDR1 ENHRY, CDR2 SYGVKD. V dropped 2 bases and J dropped 1; count of bases not matched to a gene: 3. This CDR3 region has 16 residues. Specimen: PBMCs. The clonotype comes from a human donor in good health (CMV status not recorded). Some clones in this sample may be carry-over from other donors' samples. The chain couples TRBV10-3 to TRBJ2-2, with 8 bases lining up with TRBD1. The CDR3 is CAISERGQGNTGELFF. For the CDR3, the DNA is TGTGCCATCAGTGAGCGAGGACAGGGGAACACCGGGGAGCTGTTTTTT.